This T cell receptor (beta chain) stems from a study of cytomegalovirus exposure and HLA in healthy donors. The CDR3 sequence is 16 residues long. Losses at the gene ends were 3 bases for V and 2 bases for J; bases not matched to a gene: 7. Germline V gene lookup returns CDR1 MGHRA and CDR2 YSYEKL. Concerning this clone: The antigen is unknown.

Study-wide results and limits: Cytomegalovirus status, reportedly, was diagnosed with high specificity and sensitivity by the classifier. Subsequent analysis found a tendency for first-cohort TCR clusters to co-occur within the 110 or so validation repertoires.

Profiling relied on immunoSEQ multiplex PCR, and the TCRdb table lists in-frame clones only, not all of them. The sample consists of some 170,000 clones, around nine tenths of them appearing once. The chain uses TRBV4-1 and TRBJ1-2, with 9 bases identical to TRBD1. Input material: PBMCs. The clonotype comes from a woman under 40 in good health and CMV-seronegative. CDR3 amino acids: CASSQPGTGTNYGYTF. The CDR3 DNA reads as TGCGCCAGCAGCCAGCCAGGGACAGGGACGAACTATGGCTACACCTTC.